This record looks at one T cell receptor (beta chain) sequence and its context. This clone was detected once. Its antigen remains undetermined. No base quality information exists; no much larger clone differs at one position. The data were obtained in a study of cytomegalovirus exposure and HLA in healthy donors (dated by TCRdb to about 2017). About the study as a whole: An earlier analysis of several hundred of the donors reported 250 to 300 Gb of sequence data and roughly 100 million unique TCR beta sequences from about 200 million T cells. Donor age, sex, ethnicity and CMV serostatus were compiled together with the repertoire data. In a later genetic analysis, genome-wide SNP genotypes for about three fifths of the roughly 670 donors were used, and that subset was treated as a discovery cohort. The later analysis used no new phenotypic data to find candidate immune exposures, relying instead on TCR beta sequences and their occurrence across donors. Among the roughly 400 genotyped donors, under 90% belonged to the genetic ancestry cluster associated with self-reported Caucasian donors. The study aimed to test whether signatures of past pathogen exposure could be identified by cataloging public T cell receptors. All discovery cohort repertoires had been generated using a single sequencing platform. A later analysis re-analyzed previously published TCR beta repertoires from 666 donors and added high-resolution HLA genotyping to study TCR occurrence patterns. Both class I and class II loci were covered by HLA typing, at four-digit resolution. An early release that covered more than 550 HLA-typed donors contained about 290 gigabases of sequencing data and 85 million to 100 million unique TCR sequences. An earlier analysis of approximately 580 of the donors used high-throughput TCR beta sequencing to judge whether each TCR beta V gene segment behaved as functional or pseudogenic. High-throughput TCR immunosequencing, statistical association of individual TCRs with disease status, and machine learning were combined to predict cytomegalovirus infection status. In addition to the first cohort of 666 subjects, a separate validation cohort of around 110 different subjects was used. A handful of DR-DQ haplotypes were handled as single units for association and clustering because linkage in the cohort was strong. On average, roughly 240,000 unique TCR beta nucleotide sequences were sequenced per donor among a few hundred genotyped donors of the cohort, with roughly a sixth of those sequences being non-productive. The study profiled the T cell repertoires of more than 500 subjects by immunosequencing and related them to cytomegalovirus serostatus. Typing coverage varied by locus: 629-630 donors for A, B, C, DRB1 and DQB1; about 520 for DQA1; around 570 for DPA1; roughly 450 for DPB1. General conclusions and limits of the study: An association between a missense DCLRE1C variant and V-gene and J-gene trimming of TCR beta chains was found in a later genetic analysis and replicated in an independent cohort. In a later analysis, several top co-occurrence clusters were reported to appear linked to parvovirus B19, influenza, CMV and Epstein-Barr virus. Compared with equally common non-associated chains, HLA-associated TCR beta chains in a later analysis were more clonally expanded and had lower generation probabilities. The study gave a list of 150 to 200 TCR beta chains associated with cytomegalovirus. The presence/absence analyses assumed that sequencing depth was roughly uniform across donors, and that assumption may not be true. A few of the identified cytomegalovirus-associated TCR beta chains were confirmed in vitro to be specific for cytomegalovirus antigens. A group of highly shared sequence variants was considered likely to be a technical artifact of the sequencing pipeline. According to a later analysis, TCR association rates differed among HLA loci, with DRB1 alleles showing the most associated TCRs and HLA-C alleles showing the fewest. Across donors, most TCR sequences were observed very rarely, whereas some public TCRs were present in many individuals. The only immune exposure information available for the cohort was CMV serostatus. A later analysis associated 16,951 TCR beta sequences with specific HLA alleles at a false discovery rate of 0.05. According to a later analysis, most CMV-associated TCR beta chains appeared to be HLA-restricted, and the HLA associations seemed to be driven largely by CMV exposure. The authors suggested that the approach could potentially be generalized to other disease states and immunological phenotypes. When HLA alleles, especially DR and DQ, strongly co-occurred, TCR associations were difficult to assign to individual alleles. The cohort was sequenced for TCR beta chains only, and without alpha or paired-chain data the features that could be detected were limited. Linkage disequilibrium might explain the correlated functional status among segregating V segments, but an unknown experimental factor could not be ruled out. An earlier analysis of approximately 540 of the donors showed that most TCR beta V segments appeared in productive rearrangements either about 90% or about 30% of the time, which broadly matched IMGT annotations. According to a later genetic analysis, donors in an Asian-associated ancestry cluster had fewer N-insertions in productive TCRs than the approximately 650-donor mean. Cytomegalovirus status was reported to be diagnosed by the classifier with high specificity and sensitivity in both the original and validation cohorts. A further reported finding was that TCR beta sequences accurately predicted the HLA-A and HLA-B alleles for most subjects in the first cohort. Because HLA typing was unavailable for some donors at each locus, only the typed subset was used in association tests. Some IMGT-functional V segments, including TRBV6-2 and TRBV6-3, could not be told apart with the 87-base-pair reads, so those segments were excluded. The earlier analysis of some 560 of the donors excluded about 16 rarely observed V segments, including chromosome 9 orphons, because counts were too low.

Taken from the germline V gene, the CDR1 and CDR2 loops are SGHRS and YFSETQ. Inclusive of the bounding cysteine and phenylalanine, the CDR3 is 13 residues long. The only DNA kept is the CDR3, 39 bases in frame from the first base. Deletion took 4 bases off V and 10 bases off J, with a span of 17 bases between the germline ends. The cohort consisted of approximately 670 healthy bone marrow donors. Cohort members were all nominally healthy when sampled, although unrecorded immune exposures were likely present. The donor tested CMV seropositive and was one of the 289 seropositive cohort members. A peripheral blood sample was collected from each donor, and TCR beta sequencing was performed on peripheral blood mononuclear cells. Genomic DNA extraction from the blood cell samples was performed with the Qiagen DNeasy Blood Extraction Kit. The library was obtained by the immunoSEQ multiplex PCR assay. The multiplex PCR relied on a mix of 60 forward primers for TCR Vbeta segments and 13 reverse primers for TCR Jbeta segments. A multiplex PCR assay on genomic DNA amplified the CDR3 region of rearranged TCR beta genes. Amplified TCR beta libraries were sequenced as 87-base-pair reads on the Illumina HiSeq System. On the study's bioinformatics: Across the roughly 640 repertoires, a later analysis counted approximately 83 million unique TCR beta chains, about 10 million of which were shared by at least two donors. A nearest-neighbor algorithm error-corrected the raw reads and collapsed the reads into unique sequences, merging closely related sequences to remove PCR and sequencing errors. CDR3 sequences were aligned to IMGT reference sequences to assign V, D and J gene segments. Each retained sequence needed at least a six-nucleotide match to both a V gene segment and a J gene segment. A rearrangement was called productive if the CDR3 had no stop codons and remained in frame with V and J, and every other rearrangement was called non-productive. CDR3 was defined according to IMGT convention as the region running from the second conserved V-encoded cysteine to the conserved J-encoded phenylalanine. In an earlier analysis of more than 550 of the donors, sequences lacking an unambiguous match to a single V gene segment were excluded. In an earlier analysis of 500 to 750 of the donors, V segments were called functional above 56.7% productive rearrangements and were called segregating when the between-donor standard deviation exceeded 5%. A statistical classification framework was built to diagnose cytomegalovirus status from the catalog of TCR beta chain sequences. In a later analysis, V and J genes were assigned by comparing TCR nucleotide sequences against IMGT/GENE-DB human TR gene sequences. In a later analysis, CDR3 sequences and most-parsimonious VDJ recombination scenarios were assigned using the TCRdist pipeline. In a later analysis, every TCR beta chain was defined by the combination of its CDR3 amino acid sequence and its V-gene family, and reads without a unique V-gene family were dropped. In a later analysis, approximately 640 highly shared, low-generation-probability nucleotide sequences were removed to address suspected cross-contamination and a sequencing artifact. In a later analysis, a clonal expansion index for each public chain was calculated from normalized within-repertoire ranks of inferred template counts. In a later analysis, generation probabilities were computed with a VDJ recombination model fitted to out-of-frame rearrangements, and the resulting probabilities were checked against IGoR. In a later analysis, hypergeometric tests were used to score TCR-TCR, TCR-HLA and TCR-CMV co-occurrence, with a repertoire-size bias correction applied to TCR pairs. False discovery rates were estimated in a later analysis by permuting HLA or CMV assignments 20 times. In a later analysis, co-occurring TCRs were grouped using DBSCAN, and TCRdist sequence similarity was added for clustering within HLA-allele-positive subsets. Repertoires with fewer than 30,000 or more than 120,000 public chains, plus five repertoires with anomalous nucleotide sharing, were excluded from co-occurrence clustering. What TCRdb holds here is the immuneACCESS table cut down to in-frame rearrangements. Part of the clones is not present; checked against another copy, under half of the missing clones reflect an unresolved V gene, and the others are unexplained. That table supplies the V and J calls and clone size; D and trimming were determined from the DNA. Here the sample has 100,000 to 150,000 clones; around 67% occur a single time. The top ten constitute approximately 4.3% of the sample.

Rearrangement joined TRBV5-1 to TRBJ1-1; perhaps TRBD1 is the D gene, with 6 bases matching. Input material: PBMCs. The sequence came from a man aged 55 to 70 in good health and CMV-seropositive. The sequenced DNA: TGCGCCAGCAGCCCGGACAGTCAGGAGAGAGCTTTCTTT. It is translated as CASSPDSQERAFF.